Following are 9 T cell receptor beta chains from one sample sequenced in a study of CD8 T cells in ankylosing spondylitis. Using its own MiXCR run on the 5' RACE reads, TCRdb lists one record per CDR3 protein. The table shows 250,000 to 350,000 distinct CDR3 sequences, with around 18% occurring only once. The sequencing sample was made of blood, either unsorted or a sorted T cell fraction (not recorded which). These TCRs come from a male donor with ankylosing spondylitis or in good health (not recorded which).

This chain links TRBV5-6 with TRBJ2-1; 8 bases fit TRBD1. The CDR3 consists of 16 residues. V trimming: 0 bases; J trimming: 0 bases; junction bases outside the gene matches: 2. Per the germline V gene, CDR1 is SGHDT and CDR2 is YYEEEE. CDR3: CASSLDRGSSYNEQFF. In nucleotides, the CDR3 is TGTGCCAGCAGCTTGGACAGGGGGAGCTCCTACAATGAGCAGTTCTTC. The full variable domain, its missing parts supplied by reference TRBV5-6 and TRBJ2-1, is DAGVTQSPTHLIKTRGQQVTLRCSPKSGHDTVSWYQQALGQGPQFIFQYYEEEERQRGNFPDRFSGHQFPNYSSELNVNALLLGDSALYLCASSLDRGSSYNEQFFGPGTRLTVL.

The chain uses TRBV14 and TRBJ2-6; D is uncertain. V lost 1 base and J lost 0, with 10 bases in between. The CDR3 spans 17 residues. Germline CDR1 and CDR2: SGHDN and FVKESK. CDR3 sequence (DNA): TGTGCCAGCAGCCAAGGTGGTTTGGTCTCTGGGGCCAACGTCCTGACTTTC. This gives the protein CASSQGGLVSGANVLTF. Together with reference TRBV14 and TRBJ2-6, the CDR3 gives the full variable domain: EAGVTQFPSHSVIEKGQTVTLRCDPISGHDNLYWYRRVMGKEIKFLLHFVKESKQDESGMPNNRFLAERTGGTYSTLKVQPAELEDSGVYFCASSQGGLVSGANVLTFGAGSRLTVL.

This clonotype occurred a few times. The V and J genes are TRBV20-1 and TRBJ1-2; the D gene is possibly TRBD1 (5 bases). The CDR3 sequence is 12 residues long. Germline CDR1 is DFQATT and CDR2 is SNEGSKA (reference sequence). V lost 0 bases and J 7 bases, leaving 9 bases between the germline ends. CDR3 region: CSARDTGGGYTF. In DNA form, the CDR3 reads TGCAGTGCTAGAGATACCGGGGGTGGCTACACCTTC.

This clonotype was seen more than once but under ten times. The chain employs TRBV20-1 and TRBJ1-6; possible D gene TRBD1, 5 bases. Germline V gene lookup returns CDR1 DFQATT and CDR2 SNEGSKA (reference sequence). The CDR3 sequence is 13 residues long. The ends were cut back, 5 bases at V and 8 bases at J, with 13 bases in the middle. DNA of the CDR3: TGCAGTGCTGGGAACAGGATATATTCACCCCTCCACTTT. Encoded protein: CSAGNRIYSPLHF.

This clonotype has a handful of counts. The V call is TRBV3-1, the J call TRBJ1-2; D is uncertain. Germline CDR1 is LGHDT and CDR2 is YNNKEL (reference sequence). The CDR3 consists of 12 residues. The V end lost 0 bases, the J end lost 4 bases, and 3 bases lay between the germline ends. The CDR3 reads CASSQDSYGYTF. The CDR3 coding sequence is TGTGCCAGCAGCCAAGATTCCTATGGCTACACCTTC.

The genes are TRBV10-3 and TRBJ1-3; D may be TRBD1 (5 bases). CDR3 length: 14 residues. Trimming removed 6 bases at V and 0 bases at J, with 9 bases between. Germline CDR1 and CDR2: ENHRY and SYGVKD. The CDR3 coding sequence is TGTGCCATCAGGACAGCCTACTCTGGAAACACCATATATTTT. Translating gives CAIRTAYSGNTIYF.

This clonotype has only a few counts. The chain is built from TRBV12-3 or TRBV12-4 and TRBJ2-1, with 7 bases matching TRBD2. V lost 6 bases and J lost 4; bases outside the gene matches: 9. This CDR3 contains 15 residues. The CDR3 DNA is TGTGCCAGCAGCCCCTTTGGACTAGAATACAATGAGCAGTTCTTC. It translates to CASSPFGLEYNEQFF.

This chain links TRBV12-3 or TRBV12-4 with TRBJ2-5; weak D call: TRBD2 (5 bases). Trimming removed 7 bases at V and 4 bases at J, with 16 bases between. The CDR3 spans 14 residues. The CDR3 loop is CASNLGLPRETQYF. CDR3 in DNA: TGTGCCAGCAACCTTGGACTCCCCAGAGAGACCCAGTACTTC.

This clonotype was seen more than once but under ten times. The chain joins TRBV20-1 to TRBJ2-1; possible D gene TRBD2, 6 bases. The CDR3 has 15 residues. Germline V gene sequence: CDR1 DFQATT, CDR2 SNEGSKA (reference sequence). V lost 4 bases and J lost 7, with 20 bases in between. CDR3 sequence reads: CSANRGGRGRNEQFF. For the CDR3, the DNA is TGCAGTGCTAACAGAGGAGGGCGGGGTAGGAATGAGCAGTTCTTC.